The rows below give T cell receptor beta chains drawn from one sample of a study of cytomegalovirus exposure and HLA in healthy donors. Here immunoSEQ multiplex PCR was the method, and the copy in TCRdb shows in-frame clones only, minus some. The sample contains approximately 150,000 clones, approximately 79% of which appear only once. Sequences were obtained from PBMCs. These receptors came from a woman aged 25 to 39 in good health and CMV-seronegative. Each CDR3 is given with its conserved first and last residue. D genes are given only for firm matches. Some rows mark clone size as missing; the rest say once, few, many or name a class of expanded clone.

abundance: NA
j_gene: TRBJ1-1
d_gene: NA
v_gene: TRBV6-5
CDR3nt: TGTGCCAGCAGTTACTCATTCGGGGGGAACACTGAAGCTTTCTTT
CDR3aa: CASSYSFGGNTEAFF

abundance: NA
j_gene: TRBJ2-2
d_gene: NA
v_gene: TRBV30
CDR3nt: TGTGCCTGGCGCCTACCGGGGGATGCCGGGGAGCTGTTTTTT
CDR3aa: CAWRLPGDAGELFF

abundance: NA
j_gene: TRBJ2-7
d_gene: TRBD2
v_gene: TRBV4-2
CDR3nt: TGTGCCAGCAGCCAAGTAGGGGGACTAGCTCAAGACGAGCAGTACTTC
CDR3aa: CASSQVGGLAQDEQYF

abundance: NA
j_gene: TRBJ1-1
d_gene: NA
v_gene: TRBV4-3
CDR3nt: TGCGCCAGCAGCCGCGGGGCACATGAAGCTTTCTTT
CDR3aa: CASSRGAHEAFF

abundance: NA
j_gene: TRBJ2-5
d_gene: TRBD1
v_gene: TRBV4-3
CDR3nt: TGCGCCAGCAGCCAGGGGCCTACAGGGGAAGAGACCCAGTACTTC
CDR3aa: CASSQGPTGEETQYF

abundance: NA
j_gene: TRBJ2-1
d_gene: TRBD2
v_gene: TRBV19
CDR3nt: TGTGCCAGTAGTTCGGGACTAGAGGGCAAGGAGCAGTTCTTC
CDR3aa: CASSSGLEGKEQFF

abundance: once
j_gene: TRBJ2-2
d_gene: NA
v_gene: TRBV19
CDR3nt: TGTGCCAGTAGTTCGGGGGCCGGGGAGCTGTTTTTT
CDR3aa: CASSSGAGELFF

abundance: NA
j_gene: TRBJ2-1
d_gene: NA
v_gene: TRBV4-3
CDR3nt: TGCGCCAGCAGCCCCATAGGGACTTCAGGTGAGCAGTTCTTC
CDR3aa: CASSPIGTSGEQFF

abundance: NA
j_gene: TRBJ1-2
d_gene: TRBD1
v_gene: TRBV7-3
CDR3nt: TGTGCCAGCAGCCCGGACAGGGAGGTCTATGGCTACACCTTC
CDR3aa: CASSPDREVYGYTF

abundance: NA
j_gene: TRBJ2-7
d_gene: TRBD1
v_gene: TRBV28
CDR3nt: TGTGCCAGCAGTTTATCTTTTGGGACAGGGGGCTGGGAGCAGTACTTC
CDR3aa: CASSLSFGTGGWEQYF

abundance: few
j_gene: TRBJ1-5
d_gene: NA
v_gene: TRBV5-6
CDR3nt: TGTGCCAGCAGCTTCATTGGTAGCTCCGATAGCAATCAGCCCCAGCATTTT
CDR3aa: CASSFIGSSDSNQPQHF

abundance: NA
j_gene: TRBJ2-3
d_gene: NA
v_gene: TRBV7-8
CDR3nt: TGTGCCAGCAGCTTAGTTGTGGCGGGGCCCCCCACAGATACGCAGTATTTT
CDR3aa: CASSLVVAGPPTDTQYF